Each of the 14 T cell receptor beta chains below was sequenced from the same sample in a study of vaccination and CD4 T cells after COVID-19. The sample's treatment: roughly ten-day PBMC culture with coronavirus spike peptide pools or control peptides (ViraFEST assay). Cultured CD4+ T cells had their DNA profiled by the Oncomine TCR Beta short-read assay. TCRdb itself ran the PCR reads through MiXCR, one entry per CDR3 protein. The table has 20,000 to 25,000 distinct CDR3 sequences, about 42% seen once. These receptors' antigens are unknown. The input for sequencing was CD4+ T cells from blood, cultured in vitro, taken before SARS-CoV-2 vaccination. These receptors were collected from a human donor who received a COVID-19 vaccine.

J is TRBJ2-5 and V is TRBV20-1; 13 positions match TRBD2. CDR1 is DFQATT, CDR2 SNEGSKA, per germline (reference sequence). This CDR3 contains 16 residues. The ends lost 6 bases at V and 5 bases at J; junction bases unmatched: 12. CDR3 DNA sequence: TGCAGTGCGAGTGGACTAGCGGGGGCCACGGGGGAGACCCAGTACTTC. It specifies CSASGLAGATGETQYF.

The V gene is TRBV7-9, the J gene TRBJ2-5; D is ambiguous. V lost 4 bases and J 5 bases, leaving 11 bases between the germline ends. CDR3 length: 13 residues. Germline loops: CDR1 SEHNR, CDR2 FQNEAQ (reference sequence). CDR3 loop: CASSSRRKETQYF. The CDR3 DNA is TGTGCCAGCAGCTCCCGACGGAAGGAGACCCAGTACTTC.

The rearrangement links TRBV12-3 or TRBV12-4 to TRBJ1-5; D is perhaps TRBD1 (5 bases). This CDR3 is built from 15 residues. Trimming left V 6 bases short and J 5 bases short, with 17 bases between. The DNA of the CDR3 is TGTGCCAGCAGGATCACAGGTTCGGGGGATCAGCCCCAGCATTTT. Translation gives CASRITGSGDQPQHF.

This clonotype was seen a few times. The chain combines TRBV19 with TRBJ2-3, with D unclear. This CDR3 has 16 amino acids. Germline assignment: CDR1 LNHDA and CDR2 SQIVND (reference sequence). The V gene lost 3 bases and the J gene lost 2 bases, with 15 bases spanning the gap. CDR3 nucleotides: TGTGCCAGTAGTATTACACTGGATTCCCTCACAGATACGCAGTATTTT. This codes for CASSITLDSLTDTQYF. Full variable domain (outside the CDR3, taken from reference TRBV19 and TRBJ2-3): DGGITQSPKYLFRKEGQNVTLSCEQNLNHDAMYWYRQDPGQGLRLIYYSQIVNDFQKGDIAEGYSVSREKKESFPLTVTSAQKNPTAFYLCASSITLDSLTDTQYFGPGTRLTVL.

This clonotype was detected a few times. The chain recombines TRBV27 with TRBJ2-3; D call uncertain. From germline, CDR1 is MNHEY and CDR2 SMNVEV (reference sequence). The ends were cut back, 3 bases at V and 2 bases at J, with 15 bases in the middle. The CDR3 is 16 amino acids. CDR3 sequence reads: CASSLIGQSLTDTQYF. As DNA, the CDR3 is TGTGCCAGCAGTTTGATTGGGCAGTCACTCACAGATACGCAGTATTTT.

This clonotype was counted between two and nine times. The chain uses TRBV24-1 and TRBJ2-3; 9 nucleotides match TRBD1. V shed 3 bases, J shed 2 bases, and the junction held 2 bases outside the gene matches. The CDR3 has 15 residues. Germline CDR1 is KGHDR and CDR2 is SFDVKD. CDR3 in amino acids: CATSDGTGHTDTQYF. The CDR3 nucleotides are TGTGCCACCAGTGATGGGACAGGGCACACAGATACGCAGTATTTT.

The chain is built from TRBV11-3 and TRBJ2-4; TRBD2 might be the D (5 bases). The CDR3 spans 17 residues. V was shortened by 5 bases and J by 2 bases, with 19 bases between the two germline ends. The V gene's germline CDR1 is SGHNT and CDR2 YENEEA. The CDR3 is CASSPERGSPTKNIQYF. The DNA for the CDR3 is TGTGCCAGCAGCCCTGAACGGGGTAGTCCTACCAAAAACATTCAGTACTTC.

This chain uses TRBV30 with TRBJ1-6; no clear D gene. The CDR3 length is 14 residues. Germline assignment: CDR1 GTSNPN and CDR2 SVGIG (reference sequence). The V and J ends lost 5 bases and 0 bases respectively, with 8 bases between them. CDR3 in amino acids: CAWALSSYNSPLHF. For the CDR3, the DNA is TGTGCCTGGGCTCTGAGCTCCTATAATTCACCCCTCCACTTT.

This clonotype was counted a single time. The chain employs TRBV4-2 and TRBJ2-2; 8 nucleotides agree with TRBD2. The CDR3 totals 16 residues. Germline CDR1 and CDR2: LGHNA and YNFKEQ. V lost 0 bases, J lost 5 bases, and 5 bases stayed unmatched. The CDR3 region has the DNA TGTGCCAGCAGCCAAGATGGGACTAGTGAGACCGGGGAGCTGTTTTTT. This gives the protein CASSQDGTSETGELFF.

This clonotype has a handful of counts. The chain joins TRBV6-2 or TRBV6-3 to TRBJ1-1, with D possibly being TRBD1 (6 bases). CDR1 MNHEY and CDR2 SVGEGT come from the germline V gene. The CDR3 totals 17 residues. With 7 bases removed from V and 1 base from J, the gap between germline ends came to 22 bases. The chain's CDR3 is CASTRGGHSDRNTEAFF. CDR3 DNA: TGTGCCAGCACCCGAGGGGGACACTCCGATAGGAACACTGAAGCTTTCTTT.

The chain employs TRBV7-9 and TRBJ2-5; 9 nucleotides match TRBD2. CDR3 length: 15 amino acids. The germline V gene has CDR1 SEHNR and CDR2 FQNEAQ (reference sequence). The V gene end was trimmed by 2 bases and the J gene end by 5 bases; junction bases not matched to a gene: 6. CDR3 sequence (DNA): TGTGCCAGCAGCTTACGAGCGGGGGGTGATGAGACCCAGTACTTC. It yields the protein CASSLRAGGDETQYF.

CDR3 DNA sequence: TGTGCCAGCAGCCTCAAGCTGGGGGGGACCCAGTACTTC. Its translation: CASSLKLGGTQYF. The chain couples TRBV7-2 to TRBJ2-5; D may be TRBD2 (6 bases). The germline gives CDR1 SGHTA, CDR2 FQGNSA. The CDR3 spans 13 residues. V lost 5 bases and J lost 7, with 14 bases in between.

The rearrangement uses TRBV20-1 and TRBJ2-3; D is unclear. The ends were cut back, 8 bases at V and 4 bases at J, with 13 bases in the middle. The CDR3 length is 12 residues. Germline loops: CDR1 DFQATT, CDR2 SNEGSKA (reference sequence). CDR3 sequence (DNA): TGCAGTCCCCGGCATGTCCCAGATACGCAGTATTTT. Its protein is CSPRHVPDTQYF.

The rearrangement links TRBV20-1 to TRBJ2-3; D remains ambiguous. V was pared by 3 bases and J by 3 bases, with 10 bases between. The CDR3 spans 13 residues. The germline V gene has CDR1 DFQATT and CDR2 SNEGSKA (reference sequence). CDR3 sequence: CSASWVRTDTQYF. DNA for the CDR3: TGCAGTGCTAGTTGGGTTAGAACAGATACGCAGTATTTT.